This T cell receptor (beta chain) was identified during a study of T cells after yellow fever vaccination. Broader study findings: Weaker in magnitude, the secondary response showed a faster peak on day 5 versus 15. Reappearance after the booster was observed for most primary-vaccination clones (roughly 97% CD4, roughly 90% CD8). Some clonotypes were seen in both the CD4 and the CD8 compartments. These made up a small share and likely arose from convergent recombination.

This clonotype showed up just once. Its specificity is not known. The authors made TCR cDNA by 5'RACE template switching, adding a universal primer site and UMIs. TCRdb re-derived calls from the 5' RACE reads in MiXCR, one entry per CDR3 protein. The data contain roughly 330,000 distinct CDR3 sequences, 6.8% of them singletons. The sequencing here drew on PBMCs, taken roughly 45 days after the first yellow fever vaccination. The receptor's source is a man aged 18 to 29 who received the YFV17D yellow fever vaccine.

CDR3 coding DNA: TGCGCCAGCAGCTTGTTCGGGGGTTCCTACGAGCTGTACGTC. Its protein product is CASSLFGGSYELYV. The V gene is TRBV5-1, the J gene TRBJ2-7, with D maybe TRBD2 (6 bases). Germline values: CDR1 SGHRS, CDR2 YFSETQ. CDR3 length: 14 amino acids.